Listed here are 5 T cell receptor beta chains from one sample, sequenced in a study of blood T cell repertoires in COVID-19. Assay used: immunoSEQ multiplex PCR; TCRdb lists only in-frame clones, some missing. The table includes roughly 230,000 clones, 80% to 90% detected once. The sample comprised PBMCs or T cells enriched from blood (not recorded which). The receptors come from a man aged 25-40 years in a cohort exposed to, infected with or recovered from COVID-19 (not recorded which).

J is TRBJ1-1 and V is TRBV28, with no clear D. The V end was cut by 1 base, the J end by 2 bases, with 11 bases between. Germline V lookup: CDR1 MDHEN, CDR2 SYDVKM. This CDR3 is 15 amino acids long. This CDR3 reads CASSLYDTVNTEAFF. For the CDR3, the DNA is TGTGCCAGCAGTTTATACGACACCGTTAACACTGAAGCTTTCTTT.

In DNA, the CDR3 is TGTGCCAGCAGCTTAGACCCAGGTTCTGAAGCTTTCTTT. Amino acids: CASSLDPGSEAFF. The chain combines TRBV7-9 with TRBJ1-1; D unclear. Trimming left V 1 base short and J 6 bases short, with 9 bases between. Germline CDR1 reads SEHNR; CDR2 reads FQNEAQ (reference sequence). The CDR3 loop spans 13 amino acids.

This chain uses TRBV7-9 with TRBJ1-4, with 7 bases identical to TRBD1. Germline V gene lookup returns CDR1 SEHNR and CDR2 FQNEAQ (reference sequence). V lost 5 bases and J lost 8; bases outside the gene matches: 11. The CDR3 sequence is 15 residues long. DNA of the CDR3: TGTGCCAGCAGCGATAGACAGGGCATAGGGGAAAAACTGTTTTTT. This translates into CASSDRQGIGEKLFF.

This rearrangement joins TRBV28 to TRBJ2-7, with TRBD2 as a possible D gene (6 bases). The CDR3 is 16 residues long. V was cut by 4 bases and J by 5 bases, with 21 bases left in between. The germline gives CDR1 MDHEN, CDR2 SYDVKM. CDR3 in DNA: TGTGCCAGCAGTTCCCCCGTGGAGGGGCGAGCCCACGAGCAGTACTTC. Protein sequence: CASSSPVEGRAHEQYF. Full variable domain (outside the CDR3, taken from reference TRBV28 and TRBJ2-7): DVKVTQSSRYLVKRTGEKVFLECVQDMDHENMFWYRQDPGLGLRLIYFSYDVKMKEKGDIPEGYSVSREKKERFSLILESASTNQTSMYLCASSSPVEGRAHEQYFGPGTRLTVT.

The sample holds a few counts of this clone. The chain carries TRBV5-4 and TRBJ2-1; TRBD2 matches 7 bases. CDR1 SGHNT and CDR2 YYREEE come from the germline V gene (reference sequence). V lost 2 bases and J lost 2; bases outside the gene matches: 4. The CDR3 contains 15 residues. The CDR3 spells CASSFTGGAYNEQFF. The CDR3 DNA sequence: TGTGCCAGCAGCTTCACGGGGGGAGCCTACAATGAGCAGTTCTTC.